These 10 T cell receptor beta chains were all obtained from the same sample, sequenced in a study of blood T cell repertoires in COVID-19. Sequencing used immunoSEQ multiplex PCR; TCRdb keeps in-frame clones, though not all of them. The sample yields a few hundred thousand clones, around 89% seen once. Input material: PBMCs or T cells enriched from blood (not recorded which). These receptors were taken from a woman aged 40 to 50 who had recovered from COVID-19.

J is TRBJ2-2 and V is TRBV27, with 10 bases matching TRBD2. The germline gives CDR1 MNHEY, CDR2 SMNVEV (reference sequence). This CDR3 is 17 amino acids long. V lost 6 bases, J lost 1 base, and 8 bases stayed unmatched. The CDR3, as DNA: TGTGCCAGCAGCCTCTTAACTAGCGGGGTGAACACCGGGGAGCTGTTTTTT. The encoded protein is CASSLLTSGVNTGELFF.

The V and J genes are TRBV7-2 and TRBJ2-7; 10 nucleotides line up with TRBD2. Per the germline V gene, CDR1 is SGHTA and CDR2 is FQGNSA. The CDR3 is made up of 15 amino acids. J gave up 3 bases and V 3 bases, and 5 bases lay outside the gene matches. CDR3 protein: CASSFTSGANYEQYF. The CDR3 DNA reads TGTGCCAGCAGCTTCACTAGCGGGGCTAACTACGAGCAGTACTTC.

This chain links TRBV30 with TRBJ2-7, with D perhaps TRBD2 (5 bases). This CDR3 has 14 residues. The V gene's germline CDR1 is GTSNPN and CDR2 SVGIG (reference sequence). V was pared by 4 bases and J by 0 bases, with 13 bases between. In nucleotides, the CDR3 is TGTGCCTGGAATCCTGGAGGAGGCTCCTACGAGCAGTACTTC. It encodes CAWNPGGGSYEQYF.

This clone has more than one count but fewer than ten. V is TRBV7-2 and J is TRBJ2-7, with D possibly TRBD2 on 6 matching bases. From germline, CDR1 is SGHTA and CDR2 FQGNSA. This CDR3 comprises 16 residues. V shed 6 bases and J shed 7 bases, with 25 bases lying between them. CDR3 amino acids: CASSRVAGKASGEQYF. The CDR3 coding sequence is TGTGCCAGCAGTCGAGTGGCGGGAAAGGCAAGTGGGGAGCAGTACTTC.

The chain employs TRBV15 and TRBJ2-5, with TRBD2 matching over 13 bases. The germline V gene encodes CDR1 LNHNV and CDR2 YYDKDF (reference sequence). The trim removed 0 bases at V and 5 bases at J, leaving 3 bases unmatched. The CDR3 sequence is 16 residues long. This CDR3 reads CATSRELAGGLETQYF. In DNA form, the CDR3 reads TGTGCCACCAGCAGAGAACTAGCGGGAGGGTTGGAGACCCAGTACTTC.

The V call is TRBV6-2 or TRBV6-3, the J call TRBJ2-5, with 12 bases lining up with TRBD1. The V gene end was trimmed by 6 bases and the J gene end by 4 bases; junction bases not matched to a gene: 6. CDR1 is MNHEY and CDR2 is SVGEGT in the germline V gene. The CDR3 extends over 15 amino acids. CDR3 region: CASSNRDRGPETQYF. CDR3 DNA: TGTGCCAGCAGCAACCGGGACAGGGGGCCAGAGACCCAGTACTTC.

The chain links TRBV25-1 to TRBJ2-7; D might be TRBD1 (5 bases). The germline V gene encodes CDR1 MGHDK and CDR2 SYGVNS. V lost 3 bases, J lost 2 bases, and 11 bases lay in between. CDR3 size: 14 residues. This chain's CDR3 is CASSDAGRTYEQYF. CDR3 nucleotides: TGTGCCAGCAGTGACGCAGGGCGGACCTACGAGCAGTACTTC.

The V gene is TRBV7-6, the J gene TRBJ2-3; 7 nucleotides match TRBD2. Germline V gives CDR1 SGHVS, CDR2 FNYEAQ. The CDR3 extends over 17 amino acids. The V gene end was trimmed by 5 bases and the J gene end by 4 bases; junction bases not matched to a gene: 15. CDR3 nucleotides: TGTGCCAGCAGCCCAACCACCAGCGGGGTTTTCTCAGATACGCAGTATTTT. Translation: CASSPTTSGVFSDTQYF.

The J gene is TRBJ2-6, the V gene TRBV2; D is ambiguous. Trimming removed 6 bases at V and 0 bases at J, with 12 bases between. From germline, CDR1 is SNHLY and CDR2 FYNNEI. The length of the CDR3 is 16 residues. CDR3 sequence (DNA): TGTGCCAGCAGGGCTGACACCCACTCTGGGGCCAACGTCCTGACTTTC. This gives the protein CASRADTHSGANVLTF.

This chain uses TRBV19 with TRBJ2-1, with TRBD2 matching over 8 bases. Germline assignment: CDR1 LNHDA and CDR2 SQIVND (reference sequence). The CDR3 spans 14 residues. The V and J ends lost 3 bases and 3 bases, in that order; junction bases with no gene match: 1. The chain's CDR3 is CASSMGLGYNEQFF. CDR3 DNA sequence: TGTGCCAGTAGTATGGGACTAGGCTACAATGAGCAGTTCTTC.